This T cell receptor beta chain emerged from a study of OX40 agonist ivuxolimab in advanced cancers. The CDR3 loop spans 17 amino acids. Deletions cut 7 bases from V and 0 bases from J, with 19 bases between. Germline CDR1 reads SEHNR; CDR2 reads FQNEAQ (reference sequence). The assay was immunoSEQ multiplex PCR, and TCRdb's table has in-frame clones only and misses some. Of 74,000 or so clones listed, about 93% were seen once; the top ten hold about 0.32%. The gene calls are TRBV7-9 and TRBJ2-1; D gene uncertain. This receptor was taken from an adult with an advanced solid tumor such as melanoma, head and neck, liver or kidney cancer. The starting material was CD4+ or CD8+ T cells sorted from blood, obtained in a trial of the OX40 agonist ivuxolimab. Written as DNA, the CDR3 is TGTGCCAGCACCGATCGCTCTGAAAGGAGCTCCTACAATGAGCAGTTCTTC. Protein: CASTDRSERSSYNEQFF.